The 17 T cell receptor beta chains below come from one sample, sequenced in a study of siplizumab effects on memory and regulatory T cells. Over a period of over five days at 37 degrees C, the mixed lymphocyte reaction cells were cocultured. Their antigen targets remain unknown. Here immunoSEQ multiplex PCR was the method, and the copy in TCRdb shows in-frame clones only, minus some. The sample gives just under 20,000 clones, around 40% of which show up once; over 6% is in the top ten. Sequences were obtained from CFSE-low (dividing) CD4+ T cells sorted from an allogeneic mixed lymphocyte reaction. The receptors here all came from a human donor in good health; the cells came from an allogeneic mixed lymphocyte reaction. Some clones in this sample may be carry-over from other donors' samples.

This rearrangement joins TRBV6-5 to TRBJ1-1; D is unresolved. Germline V gives CDR1 MNHEY, CDR2 SVGAGI. The V end lost 11 bases, the J end lost 7 bases, and 11 bases lay between the germline ends. The CDR3 is 10 residues long. The CDR3, as DNA: TGTGCCGCAGGATCACGTGAAGCTTTCTTT. It is translated as CAAGSREAFF.

This clone has just a few counts. The V gene is TRBV29-1, the J gene TRBJ1-1; no clear D gene. This CDR3 region has 13 residues. CDR1 and CDR2 (germline): SQVTM, ANQGSEA. The V gene lost 6 bases and the J gene lost 1 base, with 12 bases spanning the gap. CDR3: CSVQGQANTEAFF. DNA of the CDR3: TGCAGCGTCCAAGGCCAGGCGAACACTGAAGCTTTCTTT. The variable domain in full, completed from reference TRBV29-1 and TRBJ1-1, reads SAVISQKPSRDICQRGTSLTIQCQVDSQVTMMFWYRQQPGQSLTLIATANQGSEATYESGFVIDKFPISRPNLTFSTLTVSNMSPEDSSIYLCSVQGQANTEAFFGQGTRLTVV.

V and J are TRBV11-3 and TRBJ1-2; 8 bases agree with TRBD1. The CDR3 is 14 residues long. V gave up 1 base and J gave up 6 bases; unmatched junction bases: 4. CDR1 is SGHNT and CDR2 is YENEEA in the germline V gene. CDR3 in amino acids: CASSLVGQGDGYTF. CDR3 nucleotide sequence: TGTGCCAGCAGCTTAGTTGGACAGGGCGATGGCTACACCTTC.

This clone was observed a handful of times. The chain has TRBV19 and TRBJ1-5, with TRBD1 matching 8 bases. CDR3 length: 14 amino acids. CDR1 is LNHDA, CDR2 SQIVND, per germline (reference sequence). J lost 2 bases, V lost 3 bases, and 0 bases had no gene match. The CDR3 bases are TGTGCCAGTAGTATGACAGGGGGCAATCAGCCCCAGCATTTT. Amino acids: CASSMTGGNQPQHF.

The V and J genes are TRBV19 and TRBJ2-7; TRBD1 agrees at 7 bases. CDR1 and CDR2 (germline): LNHDA, SQIVND (reference sequence). The CDR3 loop spans 13 amino acids. The V gene end was trimmed by 6 bases and the J gene end by 4 bases; junction bases not matched to a gene: 6. CDR3 loop: CASRRTGPYEQYF. In DNA form, the CDR3 reads TGTGCCAGTAGGCGGACAGGACCGTACGAGCAGTACTTC.

This clone was observed once. The chain is built from TRBV12-5 and TRBJ2-7, with D unresolved. The CDR3 totals 10 residues. V lost 3 bases to trimming and J lost 7 bases, with 4 bases between them. Germline CDR1 is LGHNT and CDR2 is FRNRAP. DNA for the CDR3: TGTGCTAGTGGTTTAGTAGAGCAGTACTTC. The encoded protein is CASGLVEQYF.

The rearrangement links TRBV18 to TRBJ1-4; D gene unclear. From germline, CDR1 is KGHSH and CDR2 LQKENI. V shed 2 bases and J shed 8 bases, with 18 bases lying between them. CDR3 length: 16 amino acids. The CDR3 region has the DNA TGTGCCAGCTCACCATTACAAGGACCCTTAGGGGAAAAACTGTTTTTT. Its protein product is CASSPLQGPLGEKLFF.

The V call is TRBV7-9, the J call TRBJ1-4; no clear D. The V gene's germline CDR1 is SEHNR and CDR2 FQNEAQ (reference sequence). Trimming took off 5 bases at V and 3 bases at J, with 19 bases between the two ends. This CDR3 has 17 amino acids. The DNA for the CDR3 is TGTGCCAGCAGCCCCAAACCAGTTTGGGGATCTAATGAAAAACTGTTTTTT. It specifies CASSPKPVWGSNEKLFF.

This chain connects TRBV12-2 to TRBJ1-6. TRBV12-2 is marked as a pseudogene. The CDR3 runs to 16 residues. CDR3 in amino acids: CASRFRRPPDNSPLHF. The CDR3 coding sequence is TGTGCAAGTCGCTTCCGTCGACCGCCCGATAATTCACCCCTCCACTTT.

The chain links TRBV5-6 to TRBJ2-7; D call uncertain. V dropped 4 bases and J dropped 0 bases, with 11 bases sitting between them. The germline CDR1 and CDR2 sequences are SGHDT and YYEEEE. The CDR3 extends over 14 amino acids. The CDR3 DNA reads as TGTGCCAGCAGCCTCCTAGGTGTCTCCTACGAGCAGTACTTC. Translation: CASSLLGVSYEQYF.

By share, this clone ranks as medium-sized. The chain carries TRBV7-5 and TRBJ2-7; TRBD2, the table's D call, lacks a check against the DNA. TRBV7-5 is a pseudogene. CDR3 length equals 17 residues. The CDR3 region has the DNA TGTGCCAGAAGCTTATTTGGAGAGCGGGCCTTACGCGGCGAGCAGTACTTC. Its translation is CARSLFGERALRGEQYF.

V usage is TRBV9 and J usage is TRBJ2-1, with 12 bases that match TRBD2. The V gene's germline CDR1 is SGDLS and CDR2 YYNGEE. The length of the CDR3 is 18 residues. V lost 0 bases to trimming and J lost 4 bases; unmatched junction nucleotides: 8. CDR3 in DNA: TGTGCCAGCAGCGTAGCTTTACTAGCGGGGGGTGGTTACAATGAGCAGTTCTTC. Amino acids: CASSVALLAGGGYNEQFF.

This rearrangement joins TRBV7-2 to TRBJ2-1, with D perhaps being TRBD1 or TRBD2 (5 bases each). The CDR3 extends over 14 amino acids. Trimming removed 4 bases at V and 9 bases at J, with 16 bases between. In germline, CDR1 is SGHTA, CDR2 FQGNSA. The CDR3 region has the DNA TGTGCCAGCAGCTCCCTCTCCTGGGGGATTGAGCAGTTCTTC. Amino acids: CASSSLSWGIEQFF.

The rearrangement uses TRBV2 and TRBJ1-2; D not resolved. The germline gives CDR1 SNHLY, CDR2 FYNNEI. The CDR3 covers 13 residues. V was trimmed by 4 bases and J by 5 bases, leaving 11 bases between them. DNA of the CDR3: TGTGCCAGCAGTGGGGGAACAGCTTATGGCTACACCTTC. It translates to CASSGGTAYGYTF.

The V and J genes are TRBV7-2 and TRBJ2-5; possible D gene TRBD2, 6 bases. The V end lost 5 bases, the J end lost 4 bases, and 20 bases lay between the germline ends. The CDR3 is 16 residues long. CDR1 is SGHTA, CDR2 FQGNSA, per germline. The CDR3 here is CASSQAGGATGETQYF. As DNA, the CDR3 is TGTGCCAGCAGCCAAGCAGGAGGGGCGACGGGAGAGACCCAGTACTTC.

Written as DNA, the CDR3 is TGTGCCAGCAGTTACCATTCCCGGGCCGACTACGAGCAGTACTTC. Translating it yields CASSYHSRADYEQYF. This rearrangement joins TRBV6-6 to TRBJ2-7, with D hard to call. The CDR3 has 15 residues. Deletions cut 2 bases from V and 3 bases from J, with 14 bases between. CDR1 MNHNY and CDR2 SVGAGI come from the germline V gene (reference sequence).

The chain joins TRBV5-4 to TRBJ2-5; TRBD2 aligns across 14 bases. The J call is in doubt because the DNA end fits TRBJ2-7 better. This CDR3 has 17 amino acids. Per germline, CDR1 SGHNT and CDR2 YYREEE (reference sequence). CDR3 region: CASSQGLAGARSYEQYF. The DNA of the CDR3 is TGTGCCAGCAGCCAGGGACTAGCGGGAGCACGGTCCTACGAGCAGTACTTC.